These 3 T cell receptor beta chains were all obtained from the same sample, sequenced in a study of T cells in women clearing cervical HPV infection. Produced via immunoSEQ multiplex PCR; TCRdb's table is partial and in-frame only. In total, the table holds some 41,000 clones. The sample comprised blood buffy coat. The receptors originated from a woman aged 18-70 years with a cervical HPV16 infection that either progressed to CIN3+ or cleared (not recorded which).

About this clone: The missing CDR3 end, 3 residues past where the read stops, is filled in from the germline J gene. The chain recombines TRBV5-4 with TRBJ2-7, with D maybe TRBD2 (6 bases). The germline V gene has CDR1 SGHNT and CDR2 YYREEE (reference sequence). Trimming took off 4 bases at V and 3 bases at J, with 17 bases between the two ends. This CDR3 has 15 amino acids. The CDR3 reads CASSLSGTGYYEQYF. The covered CDR3 bases are TGTGCCAGCAGCCTTTCCGGGACTGGGTACTACGAG.

Concerning this clone itself: The read is 3 residues too short to cover the CDR3 end, so that end is filled in from the germline J gene. The chain has TRBV2 and TRBJ2-1; the match to TRBD2 covers 7 bases. The CDR3 sequence is 14 residues long. The germline CDR1 and CDR2 sequences are SNHLY and FYNNEI. Losses at the gene ends were 6 bases for V and 5 bases for J; bases not matched to a gene: 7. This CDR3 reads CASRMASGNNEQFF. CDR3 DNA, as far as it was read: TGTGCCAGCAGAATGGCTAGCGGCAACAATGAG.

The CDR3 reads CASSGTGLAGGVGETQYF. The covered CDR3 bases are TGCGCCAGCAGCGGCACGGGACTAGCGGGAGGAGTGGGGGAGACC. The chain carries TRBV5-1 and TRBJ2-5; 15 nucleotides align to TRBD2. The read terminates 3 residues before the CDR3 end, so the remaining end is supplied by the germline J gene. J gave up 5 bases and V 4 bases, and 12 bases lay outside the gene matches. The germline CDR1 and CDR2 sequences are SGHRS and YFSETQ. The length of the CDR3 is 18 residues.